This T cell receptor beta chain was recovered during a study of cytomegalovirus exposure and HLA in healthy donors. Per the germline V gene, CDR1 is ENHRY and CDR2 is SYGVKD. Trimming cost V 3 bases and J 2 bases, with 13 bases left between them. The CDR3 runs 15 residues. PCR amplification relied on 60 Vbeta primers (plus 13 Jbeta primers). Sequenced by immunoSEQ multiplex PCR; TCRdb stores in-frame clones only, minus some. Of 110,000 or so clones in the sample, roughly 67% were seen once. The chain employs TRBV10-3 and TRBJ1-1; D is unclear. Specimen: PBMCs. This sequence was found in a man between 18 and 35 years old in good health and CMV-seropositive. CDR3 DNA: TGTGCCATCAGTGACCCCGGACGGACTAACACTGAAGCTTTCTTT. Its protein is CAISDPGRTNTEAFF.